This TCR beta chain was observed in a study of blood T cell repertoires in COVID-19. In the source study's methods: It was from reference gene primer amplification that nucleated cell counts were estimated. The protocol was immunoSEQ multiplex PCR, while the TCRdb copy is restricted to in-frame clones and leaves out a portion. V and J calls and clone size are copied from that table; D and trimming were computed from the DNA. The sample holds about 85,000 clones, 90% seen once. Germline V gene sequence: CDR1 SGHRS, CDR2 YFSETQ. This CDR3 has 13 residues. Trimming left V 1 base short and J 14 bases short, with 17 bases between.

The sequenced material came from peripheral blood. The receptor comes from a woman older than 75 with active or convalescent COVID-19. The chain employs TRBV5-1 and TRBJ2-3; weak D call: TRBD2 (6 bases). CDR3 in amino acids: CASSLFGGRILYF. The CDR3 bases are TGCGCCAGCAGCTTGTTCGGGGGACGGATCCTGTATTTT.